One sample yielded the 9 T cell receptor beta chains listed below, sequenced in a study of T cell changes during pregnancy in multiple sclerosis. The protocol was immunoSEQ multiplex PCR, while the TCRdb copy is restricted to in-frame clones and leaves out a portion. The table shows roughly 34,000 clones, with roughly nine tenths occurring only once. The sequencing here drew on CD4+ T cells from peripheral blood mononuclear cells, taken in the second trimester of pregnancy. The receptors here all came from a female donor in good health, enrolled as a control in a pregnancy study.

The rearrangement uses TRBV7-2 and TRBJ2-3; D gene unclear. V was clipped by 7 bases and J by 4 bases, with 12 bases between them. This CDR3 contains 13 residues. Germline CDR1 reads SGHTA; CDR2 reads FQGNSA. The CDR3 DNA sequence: TGTGCCAGCACCCGCGGTAGCCCAGATACGCAGTATTTT. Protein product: CASTRGSPDTQYF. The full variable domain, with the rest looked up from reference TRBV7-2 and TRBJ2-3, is GAGVSQSPSNKVTEKGKDVELRCDPISGHTALYWYRQSLGQGLEFLIYFQGNSAPDKSGLPSDRFSAERTGGSVSTLTIQRTQQEDSAVYLCASTRGSPDTQYFGPGTRLTVL.

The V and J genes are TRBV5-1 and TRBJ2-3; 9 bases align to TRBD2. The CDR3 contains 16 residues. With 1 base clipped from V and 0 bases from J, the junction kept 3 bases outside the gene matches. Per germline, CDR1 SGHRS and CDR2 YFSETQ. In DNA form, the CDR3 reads TGCGCCAGCAGCTTGATTACTAGCGGGAGCACAGATACGCAGTATTTT. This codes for CASSLITSGSTDTQYF.

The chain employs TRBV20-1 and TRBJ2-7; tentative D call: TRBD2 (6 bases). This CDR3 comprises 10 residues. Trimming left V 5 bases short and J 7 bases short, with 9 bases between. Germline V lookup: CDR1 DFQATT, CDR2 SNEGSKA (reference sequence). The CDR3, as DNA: TGCAGTGCTGTAGCGGAGGAGCAGTACTTC. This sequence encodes CSAVAEEQYF.

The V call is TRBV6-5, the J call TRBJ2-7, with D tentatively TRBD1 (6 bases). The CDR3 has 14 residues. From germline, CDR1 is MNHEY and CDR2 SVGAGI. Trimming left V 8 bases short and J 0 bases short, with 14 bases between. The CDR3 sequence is CASRRQVTSYEQYF. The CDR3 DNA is TGTGCCAGCCGGAGACAGGTCACCTCCTACGAGCAGTACTTC.

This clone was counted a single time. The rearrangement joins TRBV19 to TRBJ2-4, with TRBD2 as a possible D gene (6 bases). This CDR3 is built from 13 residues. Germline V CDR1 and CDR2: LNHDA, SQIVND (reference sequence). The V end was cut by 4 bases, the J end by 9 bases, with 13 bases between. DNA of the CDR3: TGTGCCAGTAGTACAGACTTGGGAGGCATTCAGTACTTC. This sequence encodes CASSTDLGGIQYF. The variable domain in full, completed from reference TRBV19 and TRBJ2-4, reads DGGITQSPKYLFRKEGQNVTLSCEQNLNHDAMYWYRQDPGQGLRLIYYSQIVNDFQKGDIAEGYSVSREKKESFPLTVTSAQKNPTAFYLCASSTDLGGIQYFGAGTRLSVL.

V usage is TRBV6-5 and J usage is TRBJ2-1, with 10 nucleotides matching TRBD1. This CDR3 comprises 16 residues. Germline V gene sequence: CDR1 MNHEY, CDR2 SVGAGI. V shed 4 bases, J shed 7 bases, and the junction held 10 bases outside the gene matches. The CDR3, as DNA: TGTGCCAGCAGTTCCTTGACAGGGGGCTTGGGTAATGAGCAGTTCTTC. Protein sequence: CASSSLTGGLGNEQFF.

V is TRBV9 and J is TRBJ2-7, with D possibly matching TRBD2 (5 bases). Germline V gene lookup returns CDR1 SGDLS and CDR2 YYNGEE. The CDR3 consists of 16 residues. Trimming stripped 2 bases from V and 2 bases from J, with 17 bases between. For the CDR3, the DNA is TGTGCCAGCAGCGTCGGAGGACGGACCGCCCCCTACGAGCAGTACTTC. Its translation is CASSVGGRTAPYEQYF.

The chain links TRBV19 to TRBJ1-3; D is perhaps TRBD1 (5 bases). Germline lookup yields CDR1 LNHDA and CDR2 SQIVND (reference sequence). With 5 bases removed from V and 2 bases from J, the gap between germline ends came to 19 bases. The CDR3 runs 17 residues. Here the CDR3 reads CASSPTRGLPAGNTIYF. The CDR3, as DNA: TGTGCCAGTAGTCCGACAAGGGGCCTACCGGCTGGAAACACCATATATTTT.

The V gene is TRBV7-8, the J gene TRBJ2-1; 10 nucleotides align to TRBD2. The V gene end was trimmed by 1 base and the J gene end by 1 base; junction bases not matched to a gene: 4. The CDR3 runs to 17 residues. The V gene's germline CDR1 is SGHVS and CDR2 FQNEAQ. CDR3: CASSLGSGRGSYNEQFF. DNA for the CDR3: TGTGCCAGCAGCTTAGGGAGCGGGAGGGGGTCCTACAATGAGCAGTTCTTC. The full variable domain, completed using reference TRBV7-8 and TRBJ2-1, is GAGVSQSPRYKVAKRGQDVALRCDPISGHVSLFWYQQALGQGPEFLTYFQNEAQLDKSGLPSDRFFAERPEGSVSTLKIQRTQQEDSAVYLCASSLGSGRGSYNEQFFGPGTRLTVL.